Shown below are 20 T cell receptor beta chains from a single sample sequenced in a study of T-cell reconstitution after alpha-beta-depleted transplantation in children (dated by TCRdb to about 2016). Libraries were made using PCR. The instrument was an Illumina HiSeq 2500. TCR library preparation used molecular barcoding, with unique molecular identifiers applied to normalize quantification of the TCRbeta repertoire. TCRdb applied fastp at Q25 and MiXCR to the public reads, then kept only in-frame beta chains. Rows merge per CDR3 protein into single entries with the most common DNA and genes. The sample data list hundreds of thousands of distinct CDR3 sequences, and about an eighth of these were observed just once. Less than 6.5% of the sample rests with the top ten. The source was PBMCs from the stem cell graft donor, collected from the stem cell graft. The receptor set was obtained from a human donor who donated a stem cell graft to a child with combined immunodeficiency.

Only one count was recorded for this clonotype. The V gene is TRBV19, the J gene TRBJ1-4, with TRBD1 as a possible D gene (6 bases). The V end was cut by 8 bases, the J end by 10 bases, with 14 bases between. CDR1 LNHDA and CDR2 SQIVND come from the germline V gene (reference sequence). This CDR3 region has 12 residues. This CDR3 reads CASCPTRGKLFF. The CDR3, as DNA: TGTGCCAGTTGTCCAACCAGGGGAAAACTGTTTTTT.

The J gene is TRBJ2-5, the V gene TRBV5-5; TRBD2 is a possible D gene (5 bases). V lost 4 bases to trimming and J lost 5 bases, with 15 bases between them. The CDR3 consists of 14 residues. CDR1 is SGHKS, CDR2 YYEKEE, per germline (reference sequence). CDR3: CASSPREVQETQYF. In DNA, the CDR3 is TGTGCCAGCAGCCCGAGGGAAGTACAGGAGACCCAGTACTTC. The whole variable domain, remainder taken from reference TRBV5-5 and TRBJ2-5, is DAGVTQSPTHLIKTRGQQVTLRCSPISGHKSVSWYQQVLGQGPQFIFQYYEKEERGRGNFPDRFSARQFPNYSSELNVNALLLGDSALYLCASSPREVQETQYFGPGTRLLVL.

This clonotype was counted only a few times. The V call is TRBV20-1, the J call TRBJ1-2, with D possibly TRBD1 on 6 matching bases. The germline gives CDR1 DFQATT, CDR2 SNEGSKA (reference sequence). The V end was cut by 4 bases, the J end by 12 bases, with 21 bases between. CDR3 length equals 13 residues. Here the CDR3 DNA reads TGCAGTGCTATACCGGGCCCCGTAAGGGGGGACACCTTC. Residues: CSAIPGPVRGDTF.

This clonotype was counted many times. This chain connects TRBV4-3 to TRBJ2-7; D perhaps matches TRBD2 (6 bases). The CDR3 consists of 16 residues. Trimming stripped 3 bases from V and 2 bases from J, with 17 bases between. In germline, CDR1 is LGHNA, CDR2 YSLEER. The CDR3 protein is CASSQGLGGSTYEQYF. CDR3 sequence (DNA): TGCGCCAGCAGCCAGGGACTTGGGGGTTCAACCTACGAGCAGTACTTC.

This clonotype was seen a handful of times. The J gene is TRBJ1-1, the V gene TRBV28; 7 positions agree with TRBD1. Trimming removed 6 bases from V and 10 bases from J; junction bases left unmatched: 17. The length of the CDR3 is 15 residues. The germline V gene has CDR1 MDHEN and CDR2 SYDVKM. The CDR3 nucleotides are TGTGCCAGCAGAAGGGTTGGCCGGTTCAGGGGGGGAGCTTTCTTT. Its protein product is CASRRVGRFRGGAFF.

This clonotype was observed a handful of times. The genes are TRBV20-1 and TRBJ2-4; D may be TRBD2 (6 bases). Germline V gene sequence: CDR1 DFQATT, CDR2 SNEGSKA (reference sequence). Trimming cost V 5 bases and J 5 bases, with 16 bases left between them. This CDR3 contains 14 residues. This CDR3 reads CSAFEGRGQNIQYF. The CDR3 nucleotides read TGCAGTGCTTTTGAGGGGCGGGGCCAAAACATTCAGTACTTC.

This clonotype was seen many times. The V gene is TRBV27, the J gene TRBJ2-5; TRBD2 matches at 12 bases. The germline CDR1 and CDR2 sequences are MNHEY and SMNVEV (reference sequence). The CDR3 contains 15 residues. Trimming cost V 6 bases and J 2 bases; bases outside gene matches: 4. The CDR3 reads CASSLLAGGQETQYF. The CDR3 DNA follows: TGTGCCAGCAGCTTGCTAGCGGGGGGGCAAGAGACCCAGTACTTC.

The chain combines TRBV4-2 with TRBJ1-1; D might be TRBD1 (5 bases). Trimming shortened V by 6 bases and J by 0 bases, and 11 bases separated the two germline ends. The V gene's germline CDR1 is LGHNA and CDR2 YNFKEQ. The CDR3 totals 14 residues. CDR3 bases: TGTGCCAGCAGGGAGAACAGGTTGAACACTGAAGCTTTCTTT. It codes for CASRENRLNTEAFF.

V usage is TRBV6-5 and J usage is TRBJ2-5; no clear D. Trimming cost V 6 bases and J 3 bases, with 5 bases left between them. The CDR3 covers 11 residues. Germline CDR1 MNHEY, CDR2 SVGAGI. The chain's CDR3 is CASSRKETQYF. Written as DNA, the CDR3 is TGTGCCAGCAGCAGGAAAGAGACCCAGTACTTC.

The chain combines TRBV30 with TRBJ2-1; no clear D. The length of the CDR3 is 14 residues. V was cut by 1 base and J by 7 bases, with 14 bases left in between. From germline, CDR1 is GTSNPN and CDR2 SVGIG (reference sequence). The CDR3 coding sequence is TGTGCCTGGAGTGGGGGTCTGGGCGAGAATGAGCAGTTCTTC. Residues: CAWSGGLGENEQFF. The full variable domain, completed using reference TRBV30 and TRBJ2-1, is SQTIHQWPATLVQPVGSPLSLECTVEGTSNPNLYWYRQAAGRGLQLLFYSVGIGQISSEVPQNLSASRPQDRQFILSSKKLLLSDSGFYLCAWSGGLGENEQFFGPGTRLTVL.

About this clonotype itself: This may arise from a read error, as a much more abundant clone is one base away. The CDR3 DNA is TGCAGTGCTAGATTACGGACCGCGAAGAGCAATCAGCCCCAGCATTTT. It translates to CSARLRTAKSNQPQHF. The chain combines TRBV20-1 with TRBJ1-5; D is undetermined. This CDR3 is 16 amino acids long. V dropped 2 bases and J dropped 1 base, with 15 bases sitting between them. In germline, CDR1 is DFQATT, CDR2 SNEGSKA (reference sequence).

This clonotype was observed a few times. J is TRBJ1-1 and V is TRBV11-2; D unresolved. CDR3 size: 14 residues. Germline CDR1 is SGHAT and CDR2 is FQNNGV. Trimming stripped 5 bases from V and 4 bases from J, with 14 bases between. CDR3 sequence reads: CASSPPGLATEAFF. CDR3 coding DNA: TGTGCCAGCAGCCCCCCGGGTCTGGCCACTGAAGCTTTCTTT.

The CDR3 DNA sequence: TGTGCCAGCAGTTTAGCCCCACCAGGGGGCGGTTACGAGCAGTACTTC. This codes for CASSLAPPGGGYEQYF. The rearrangement uses TRBV27 and TRBJ2-7, with 8 bases fitting TRBD1. Germline lookup yields CDR1 MNHEY and CDR2 SMNVEV (reference sequence). Trimming removed 2 bases from V and 4 bases from J; junction bases left unmatched: 10. CDR3 length: 16 residues.

This clonotype came up many times. V and J are TRBV9 and TRBJ1-4; maybe TRBD1 (5 bases). Germline loops: CDR1 SGDLS, CDR2 YYNGEE. The CDR3 contains 17 residues. The germline V and J ends were trimmed by 3 bases and 5 bases, with 20 bases remaining between them. CDR3 sequence (DNA): TGTGCCAGCAGCGCGGGAGGGCTCCGACAGCCAAATGAAAAACTGTTTTTT. Protein sequence: CASSAGGLRQPNEKLFF.

This clonotype has just a few counts. The chain uses TRBV12-3 or TRBV12-4 and TRBJ1-2, with D maybe TRBD1 (6 bases). CDR3 size: 12 residues. V was trimmed by 6 bases and J by 5 bases, leaving 10 bases between them. CDR3 coding DNA: TGTGCCAGCAGCTCTACAGGGTATGGCTACACCTTC. It translates to CASSSTGYGYTF.

In this sample, this clonotype turned up a few times. The chain links TRBV4-2 to TRBJ2-1; D call uncertain. The CDR3 runs 14 residues. The germline V gene has CDR1 LGHNA and CDR2 YNFKEQ. V was trimmed by 0 bases and J by 7 bases, leaving 10 bases between them. The CDR3 sequence is CASSQEAASNEQFF. CDR3 sequence (DNA): TGTGCCAGCAGCCAAGAGGCGGCGTCGAATGAGCAGTTCTTC.

The J gene is TRBJ2-3, the V gene TRBV28; the D gene could be TRBD1 or TRBD2 (6 bases each). Germline values: CDR1 MDHEN, CDR2 SYDVKM. V was clipped by 3 bases and J by 6 bases, with 10 bases between them. There are 13 residues in the CDR3. CDR3 in amino acids: CASSFGGHDTQYF. In nucleotides, the CDR3 is TGTGCCAGCAGTTTCGGGGGCCACGATACGCAGTATTTT.

This clonotype has more than one count but fewer than ten. The V gene is TRBV4-3, the J gene TRBJ2-1, with TRBD2 matching over 7 bases. The CDR3 extends over 16 amino acids. Germline values: CDR1 LGHNA, CDR2 YSLEER. The ends lost 1 base at V and 4 bases at J; junction bases unmatched: 7. CDR3 sequence: CASSQALAEHYNEQFF. As DNA, the CDR3 is TGCGCCAGCAGCCAAGCTCTAGCGGAGCATTACAATGAGCAGTTCTTC.

This chain links TRBV4-3 with TRBJ2-3, with D possibly TRBD2 on 7 matching bases. CDR3 length equals 19 residues. CDR1 is LGHNA and CDR2 is YSLEER in the germline V gene. The V end was cut by 0 bases, the J end by 2 bases, with 21 bases between. CDR3 in DNA: TGCGCCAGCAGCCAAGATACAATCACGAGGGGGGGTCCCACAGATACGCAGTATTTT. Amino acid sequence: CASSQDTITRGGPTDTQYF.

This clonotype was seen only a few times. This chain links TRBV5-1 with TRBJ2-2; D is unclear. The length of the CDR3 is 13 residues. The germline V and J ends were trimmed by 4 bases and 3 bases, with 7 bases remaining between them. Germline V gene data show CDR1 as SGHRS and CDR2 as YFSETQ. The CDR3 region has the DNA TGCGCCAGCAGCCCGGCAGACACCGGGGAGCTGTTTTTT. Its protein is CASSPADTGELFF.